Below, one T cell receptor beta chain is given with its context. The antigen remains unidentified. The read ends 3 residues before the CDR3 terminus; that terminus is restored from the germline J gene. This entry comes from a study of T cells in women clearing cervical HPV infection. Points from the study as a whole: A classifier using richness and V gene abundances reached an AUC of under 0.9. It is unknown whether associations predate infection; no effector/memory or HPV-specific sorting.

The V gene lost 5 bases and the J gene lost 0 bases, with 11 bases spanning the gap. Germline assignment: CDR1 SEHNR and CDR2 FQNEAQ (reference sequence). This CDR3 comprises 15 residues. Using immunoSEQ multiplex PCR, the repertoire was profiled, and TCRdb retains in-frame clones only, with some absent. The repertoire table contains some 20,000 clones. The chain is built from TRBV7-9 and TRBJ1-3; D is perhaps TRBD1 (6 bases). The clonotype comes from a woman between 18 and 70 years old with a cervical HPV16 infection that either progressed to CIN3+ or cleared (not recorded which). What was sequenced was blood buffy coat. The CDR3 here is CASSPGDPSGNTIYF. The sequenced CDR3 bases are TGTGCCAGCAGCCCAGGGGACCCCTCTGGAAACACC.